Below, one T cell receptor (beta chain) is given with its context. Its antigen remains undetermined. Base qualities were left out, and no much larger clone turns up one base away. The sample comes from a study of blood T cell repertoires in COVID-19 (dated by TCRdb to the early 2020s). A note on the overall study: The collaborator samples originated in the United States, Italy and Spain and spanned the acute and convalescent phases of COVID-19. The prospective study material was composed of cDNA or gDNA derived from T cells, B-cell-depleted T cells, or PBMCs. Where HLA class I and class II types were available, the types were taken from metadata supplied by the sample provider, not from assay-based typing. The dataset comprised deeply sampled blood TCRbeta repertoires from subjects exposed to, actively infected with, or recovered from COVID-19. Samples came from the ongoing ImmuneRACE study (first 160 participants) plus 1,254 subjects from 6 global collaborators. A de-identified subject ID, COVID-19 status, age in years and sex were almost always included in the sample metadata. A freely available public database, intended as a resource for researchers studying the immune response to SARS-CoV-2, is where the repertoires were released. The study at large found these results: Clinical and demographic metadata were provided uncurated, with the amount varying by source and participant.

TCRbeta CDR3 regions were amplified from genomic DNA using the immunoSEQ Assay, a bias-controlled multiplex PCR. From the authors' description of their analysis: The number of nucleated cells in each sample was estimated from the amplification of reference gene primers within the assay. To quantify the absolute abundance of each unique TCRbeta CDR3 rearrangement, sequence reads were collapsed and filtered. For each sample, productive Simpson clonality was calculated as the square root of Simpson's diversity index over productive rearrangements. Drawn from immuneACCESS, this table holds only the in-frame rearrangements with V and J called that TCRdb kept. Clones are partly lost; checked studies trace under half to an unresolved V gene and leave the rest unexplained. The V and J calls and clone size were taken over from that table, and D and trimming were inferred from the DNA. The sample records fewer than 250,000 clones, about nine tenths of which are singletons. The ten largest clones add up to roughly 4.1% of the sample.

Each collaborating institution followed its own protocols to collect whole blood in K2EDTA tubes. For TCRbeta analysis, collaborators shipped samples in one of three forms: frozen whole blood, isolated PBMCs, or DNA extracted from either of those sample types. V was cut back by 2 bases and J by 3 bases, leaving a gap of 13 bases between them. Including the terminal cysteine and phenylalanine, the CDR3 comprises 15 residues. Only the CDR3 part of the read is kept: 45 bases, read in frame from the first base. Reading the germline V gene gives CDR1 MNHEY and CDR2 SVGAGI. This chain is built from TRBV6-5 and TRBJ1-1; D gene: possibly TRBD1, on 5 matching bases. The receptor's source is a middle-aged man with acute or convalescent COVID-19. The sample was peripheral blood. The nucleotides are TGTGCCAGCAGTTACGCGGGGCGGCGGGACACTGAAGCTTTCTTT. It specifies CASSYAGRRDTEAFF.